One sample yielded the 11 T cell receptor beta chains listed below, sequenced in a study of T cell responses to AZD1222 COVID-19 vaccine. Here immunoSEQ multiplex PCR was the method, and the copy in TCRdb shows in-frame clones only, minus some. The repertoire holds around 89,000 clones, with about nine tenths as singletons. This sample comprised peripheral blood, obtained on day 0 of AZD1222 vaccination. These receptors were taken from an adult in good health.

The gene calls are TRBV6-5 and TRBJ1-4; D possibly corresponds to TRBD1 (5 bases). V lost 7 bases and J lost 0, with 12 bases in between. CDR3 size: 15 residues. CDR1 and CDR2 (germline): MNHEY, SVGAGI. The CDR3 loop is CASTRQHATNEKLFF. CDR3 DNA sequence: TGTGCCAGCACACGACAGCATGCAACTAATGAAAAACTGTTTTTT.

The chain joins TRBV6-4 to TRBJ2-2; TRBD2 might be the D (6 bases). This CDR3 comprises 16 residues. CDR1 MRHNA and CDR2 SNTAGT come from the germline V gene. V gave up 4 bases and J gave up 0 bases, with 12 bases separating them. CDR3 coding DNA: TGTGCCAGCAGTGCCACGGGGGTCGCGAACACCGGGGAGCTGTTTTTT. Residues: CASSATGVANTGELFF.

This rearrangement joins TRBV29-1 to TRBJ2-7; a weak D match, TRBD2 (5 bases). The CDR3 is made up of 11 amino acids. Trimming cost V 4 bases and J 3 bases, with 7 bases left between them. Germline CDR1 reads SQVTM; CDR2 reads ANQGSEA. CDR3 sequence reads: CSVVGLYEQYF. CDR3 coding DNA: TGCAGCGTTGTTGGACTCTACGAGCAGTACTTC.

This chain links TRBV7-9 with TRBJ1-5, with no clear D. This CDR3 comprises 12 residues. Trimming took 2 bases from V and 4 from J, leaving 3 bases between them. CDR1 is SEHNR, CDR2 FQNEAQ, per germline (reference sequence). CDR3 sequence: CASSLLNQPQHF. In DNA, the CDR3 is TGTGCCAGCAGCTTATTAAATCAGCCCCAGCATTTT.

The chain uses TRBV7-9 and TRBJ1-6; D possibly corresponds to TRBD1 (6 bases). V shed 5 bases and J shed 2 bases, with 13 bases lying between them. Germline V CDR1 and CDR2: SEHNR, FQNEAQ (reference sequence). CDR3 length: 16 amino acids. CDR3 nucleotides: TGTGCCAGCAGCCGACTGAGGGGGACCTATAATTCACCCCTCCACTTT. Its translation: CASSRLRGTYNSPLHF.

V gene TRBV4-2 combines with J gene TRBJ1-2; D unresolved. Germline V gene lookup returns CDR1 LGHNA and CDR2 YNFKEQ. Trimming stripped 4 bases from V and 8 bases from J, with 17 bases between. The CDR3 sequence is 14 residues long. CDR3 region: CASSPEDGNNGYTF. DNA for the CDR3: TGTGCCAGCAGCCCAGAGGACGGGAATAACGGCTACACCTTC.

The CDR3 sequence is CASANRGDRKSTGELFF. The DNA of the CDR3 is TGCGCCAGCGCTAACCGTGGGGACAGAAAATCGACCGGGGAGCTGTTTTTT. The rearrangement links TRBV10-1 to TRBJ2-2, with 7 bases that match TRBD1. Germline CDR1 WNHNN, CDR2 SYGVQD (reference sequence). Losses at the gene ends were 8 bases for V and 5 bases for J; bases not matched to a gene: 17. The CDR3 extends over 17 amino acids.

The chain joins TRBV5-5 to TRBJ1-5; D call uncertain. Trimming removed 2 bases at V and 1 base at J, with 7 bases between. Germline V CDR1 and CDR2: SGHKS, YYEKEE (reference sequence). This CDR3 contains 14 residues. The CDR3 is CASSFAESNQPQHF. The CDR3 DNA follows: TGTGCCAGCAGCTTCGCCGAGAGCAATCAGCCCCAGCATTTT.

This clone was found once. This rearrangement joins TRBV5-1 to TRBJ1-1, with 7 bases that match TRBD1. J lost 0 bases, V lost 2 bases, and 1 base had no gene match. Germline values: CDR1 SGHRS, CDR2 YFSETQ. CDR3 length: 14 amino acids. The CDR3 sequence: CASSLGGLNTEAFF. CDR3 sequence (DNA): TGCGCCAGCAGCTTAGGGGGCTTGAACACTGAAGCTTTCTTT.

The chain carries TRBV3-1 (or the pseudogene TRBV3-2) and TRBJ2-7, with 12 bases lining up with TRBD2. The junction had 7 bases not matched to a gene; V was cut back by 4 bases and J by 6 bases. CDR3 length: 15 amino acids. Germline V gene data show CDR1 as LGHDT and CDR2 as YNNKEL (reference sequence). This chain's CDR3 is CASSRPGLAGSEQYF. The CDR3 nucleotides read TGTGCCAGCAGCCGTCCGGGACTAGCGGGTTCCGAGCAGTACTTC.

This clone appeared once. This chain uses TRBV7-2 with TRBJ1-2; the match to TRBD1 covers 8 bases. V was pared by 1 base and J by 2 bases, with 3 bases of the junction left unmatched. Germline V gene lookup returns CDR1 SGHTA and CDR2 FQGNSA. The CDR3 length is 15 residues. The CDR3 nucleotides read TGTGCCAGCAGCTTAGAGACAGGGGTGAACTATGGCTACACCTTC. Translating gives CASSLETGVNYGYTF. The entire variable domain, with the rest obtained from reference TRBV7-2 and TRBJ1-2, is as follows: GAGVSQSPSNKVTEKGKDVELRCDPISGHTALYWYRQSLGQGLEFLIYFQGNSAPDKSGLPSDRFSAERTGGSVSTLTIQRTQQEDSAVYLCASSLETGVNYGYTFGSGTRLTVV.